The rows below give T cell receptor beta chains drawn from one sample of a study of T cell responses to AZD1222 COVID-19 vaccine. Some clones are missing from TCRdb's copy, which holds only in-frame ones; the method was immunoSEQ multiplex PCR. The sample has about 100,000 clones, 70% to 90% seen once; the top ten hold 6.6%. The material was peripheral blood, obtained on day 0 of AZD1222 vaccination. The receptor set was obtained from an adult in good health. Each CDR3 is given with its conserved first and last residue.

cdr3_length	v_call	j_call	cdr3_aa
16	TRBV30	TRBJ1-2	CAWSVYLDASSGGYTF
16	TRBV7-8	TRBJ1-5	CASSLRADGGNQPQHF
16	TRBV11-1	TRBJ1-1	CASSLAAQGTYTEAFF
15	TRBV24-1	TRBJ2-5	CATSDLKSREETQYF
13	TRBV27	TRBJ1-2	CASSFGGNYGYTF
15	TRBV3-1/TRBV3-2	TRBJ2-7	CASSQTGAAIYEQYF
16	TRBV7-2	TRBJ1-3	CASSERQEPSGNTIYF
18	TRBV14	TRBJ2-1	CASSQDRRLAGLRNEQFF
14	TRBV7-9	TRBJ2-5	CASSLMGQQETQYF
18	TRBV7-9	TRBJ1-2	CASSSDIAGSVEGYGYTF
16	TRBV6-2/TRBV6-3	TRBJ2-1	CASSSGTRGTYNEQFF
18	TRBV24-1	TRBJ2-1	CATSDSLGAGGPYNEQFF
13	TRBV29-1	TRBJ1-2	CSVDGIGPGGYTF
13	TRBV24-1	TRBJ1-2	CATRASGDYGYTF
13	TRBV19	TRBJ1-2	CASSGDEGYGYTF
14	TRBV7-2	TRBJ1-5	CASSLKAGLQPQHF
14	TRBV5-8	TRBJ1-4	CASSLRGGSEKLFF
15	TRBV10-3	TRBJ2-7	CAISDKGLAVYEQYF
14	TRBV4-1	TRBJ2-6	CASGIEFGANVLTF
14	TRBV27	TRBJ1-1	CASSLRQGSTEAFF
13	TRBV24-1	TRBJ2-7	CATSGGSSYEQYF
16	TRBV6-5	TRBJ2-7	CASSYGSASGGREQYF
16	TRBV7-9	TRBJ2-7	CASAGGPDLMRYEQYF
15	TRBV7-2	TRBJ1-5	CASSIRQGAQQPQHF
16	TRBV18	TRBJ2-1	CASSTTGTSGRKEQFF
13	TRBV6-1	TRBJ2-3	CASSEVPTDTQYF
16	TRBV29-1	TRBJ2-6	CSVAAGAGSGANVLTF
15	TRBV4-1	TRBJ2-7	CASSQPGPLSYEQYF
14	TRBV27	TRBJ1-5	CASSPQGGGQPQHF
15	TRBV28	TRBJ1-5	CASSFLGELNQPQHF
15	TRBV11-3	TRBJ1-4	CASSPGLATNEKLFF
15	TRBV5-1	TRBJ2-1	CASSLGPSGYNEQFF
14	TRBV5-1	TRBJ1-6	CASSLQSLNSPLHF
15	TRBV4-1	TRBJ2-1	CASTQGLAGDPEQFF
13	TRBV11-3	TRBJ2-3	CASSLGGPGVQYF
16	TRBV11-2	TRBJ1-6	CASSLREPLGNSPLHF
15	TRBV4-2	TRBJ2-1	CASSQELRDSNEQFF
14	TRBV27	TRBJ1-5	CASSESYSNQPQHF
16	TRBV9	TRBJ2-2	CASSAPGQGNTGELFF
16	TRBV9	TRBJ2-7	CASSVVGLAGVGEQYF
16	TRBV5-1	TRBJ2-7	CASSLKTGATIYEQYF